This T cell receptor (beta chain) was sequenced for a study of OX40 agonist ivuxolimab in advanced cancers. Study-level information: At around 83% male, the cohort had a mean age of 60 years, ranging from about 23 to 79. Study results and limitations: Partial responders dosed at 0.1-3.0 mg/kg displayed clonal expansion ranking among the lowest.

Trimming stripped 6 bases from V and 0 bases from J, with 14 bases between. The CDR3 has 15 residues. Germline V gene sequence: CDR1 MNHNY, CDR2 SVGAGI (reference sequence). The sample holds one count of this clone. The antigen remains undetermined. Profiling relied on immunoSEQ multiplex PCR, and the TCRdb table lists in-frame clones only, not all of them. The sample lists 65,000 to 95,000 clones; roughly 88% were seen once. Peripheral blood came from all dose cohorts at three timepoints. The rearrangement links TRBV6-6 to TRBJ1-2; TRBD1 is a possible D gene (5 bases). This TCR was recovered from an adult with an advanced solid tumor such as melanoma, head and neck, liver or kidney cancer. The material sequenced was CD4+ or CD8+ T cells sorted from blood, taken in a trial of the OX40 agonist ivuxolimab. CDR3 amino acids: CASRADRTSNYGYTF. The CDR3 DNA reads as TGTGCCAGCAGAGCAGACAGAACATCTAACTATGGCTACACCTTC.